Below, 27 T cell receptor beta chains from the same sample are listed, as sequenced in a study of radiation and T cells in renal cell carcinoma. Noted time point: baseline pretreatment blood. As for treatment: 15 Gy SBRT to primary tumor, nephrectomy 4 weeks later. Profiled with immunoSEQ multiplex PCR; TCRdb holds only in-frame clones, not every one. The table lists roughly 100,000 clones, over 65% of them singletons. The starting material was blood, obtained from a patient whose treatment included radiotherapy and nephrectomy. Source of these receptors: a man aged 60 to 69 with renal cell carcinoma.

The rearrangement joins TRBV4-3 to TRBJ1-6; the D gene is possibly TRBD1 (6 bases). Germline-derived CDR1 and CDR2 are LGHNA and YSLEER. CDR3 length: 18 residues. V lost 0 bases to trimming and J lost 4 bases, with 16 bases between them. CDR3 protein: CASSQDMGFTGYNSPLHF. CDR3 bases: TGCGCCAGCAGCCAAGATATGGGGTTCACAGGGTATAATTCACCCCTCCACTTT.

This clone was seen a handful of times. The CDR3 bases are TGTGCCAGCAGCCCAGATATTGGCTCTGGGGCCAACGTCCTGACTTTC. Protein sequence: CASSPDIGSGANVLTF. The genes are TRBV7-2 and TRBJ2-6; D not resolved. Germline CDR1 and CDR2: SGHTA and FQGNSA. The V end was cut by 5 bases, the J end by 0 bases, with 11 bases between. This CDR3 comprises 16 residues.

The chain carries TRBV14 and TRBJ1-1, with D uncertain. V was pared by 4 bases and J by 0 bases, with 15 bases between. The germline V gene encodes CDR1 SGHDN and CDR2 FVKESK. This CDR3 is 16 amino acids long. CDR3 amino acids: CASSLSKSYMNTEAFF. As DNA, the CDR3 is TGTGCCAGCAGCCTTAGCAAATCTTATATGAACACTGAAGCTTTCTTT.

V is TRBV18 and J is TRBJ2-1; D uncertain. The V and J ends lost 2 bases and 4 bases respectively, with 9 bases between them. Germline loops: CDR1 KGHSH, CDR2 LQKENI. The CDR3 covers 14 residues. The CDR3 DNA reads as TGTGCCAGCTCACCAGACGGCGGATACAATGAGCAGTTCTTC. Its protein product is CASSPDGGYNEQFF. Supplemented by reference TRBV18 and TRBJ2-1, the full variable domain reads NAGVMQNPRHLVRRRGQEARLRCSPMKGHSHVYWYRQLPEEGLKFMVYLQKENIIDESGMPKERFSAEFPKEGPSILRIQQVVRGDSAAYFCASSPDGGYNEQFFGPGTRLTVL.

The chain couples TRBV5-1 to TRBJ2-2; 12 bases are shared with TRBD2. CDR1 is SGHRS and CDR2 is YFSETQ in the germline V gene. There are 17 residues in the CDR3. The trim removed 1 base at V and 4 bases at J, leaving 5 bases unmatched. CDR3 in DNA: TGCGCCAGCAGCTTGAGACTAGCGGGAGTGGGCACCGGGGAGCTGTTTTTT. It specifies CASSLRLAGVGTGELFF.

This chain connects TRBV25-1 to TRBJ2-2; 8 bases agree with TRBD2. V dropped 0 bases and J dropped 6; count of bases not matched to a gene: 6. CDR1 and CDR2 from the germline V gene are MGHDK and SYGVNS. This CDR3 has 16 amino acids. CDR3 sequence: CASSEYAAGVAGELFF. Here the CDR3 DNA reads TGTGCCAGCAGTGAATATGCAGCGGGAGTGGCCGGGGAGCTGTTTTTT.

This clone was counted a few times. This rearrangement joins TRBV19 to TRBJ2-3; 7 positions agree with TRBD2. Germline V lookup: CDR1 LNHDA, CDR2 SQIVND (reference sequence). Trimming removed 2 bases from V and 4 bases from J; junction bases left unmatched: 6. CDR3 length equals 15 residues. The CDR3 loop is CASSIIGAGADTQYF. The CDR3 nucleotides read TGTGCCAGTAGTATAATCGGGGCGGGAGCAGATACGCAGTATTTT. Looking up the rest from reference TRBV19 and TRBJ2-3 gives the full variable domain: DGGITQSPKYLFRKEGQNVTLSCEQNLNHDAMYWYRQDPGQGLRLIYYSQIVNDFQKGDIAEGYSVSREKKESFPLTVTSAQKNPTAFYLCASSIIGAGADTQYFGPGTRLTVL.

This clone came up once. The gene calls are TRBV6-5 and TRBJ1-1, with D maybe TRBD1 (5 bases). This CDR3 has 16 residues. Germline CDR1 is MNHEY and CDR2 is SVGAGI. The V end lost 0 bases, the J end lost 8 bases, and 19 bases lay between the germline ends. As DNA, the CDR3 is TGTGCCAGCAGTTACTCGTCGGTCTTGGCAGGGAAGGAAGCTTTCTTT. This codes for CASSYSSVLAGKEAFF.

The chain combines TRBV7-3 with TRBJ2-2; tentatively, D is TRBD1 (6 bases). Trimming took 7 bases from V and 4 from J, leaving 16 bases between them. CDR3 length: 15 residues. CDR1 SGHTA and CDR2 FQGTGA come from the germline V gene. CDR3 DNA: TGTGCCAGCACTATCACAGGGAGAGGCACCGGGGAGCTGTTTTTT. Translated: CASTITGRGTGELFF.

The CDR3 protein is CASSSGGPGVYGYTF. The CDR3 nucleotides are TGCGCCAGCAGTTCGGGTGGGCCGGGTGTATATGGCTACACCTTC. The chain employs TRBV5-1 and TRBJ1-2, with D uncertain. The CDR3 consists of 15 residues. From germline, CDR1 is SGHRS and CDR2 YFSETQ. V was cut by 5 bases and J by 5 bases, with 19 bases left in between.

The chain links TRBV27 to TRBJ2-3; D possibly corresponds to TRBD2 (5 bases). The CDR3 extends over 15 amino acids. Germline V gene sequence: CDR1 MNHEY, CDR2 SMNVEV (reference sequence). The V end lost 4 bases, the J end lost 2 bases, and 13 bases lay between the germline ends. CDR3 loop: CASSSLGLATDTQYF. CDR3 DNA sequence: TGTGCCAGCAGTTCCCTTGGACTGGCCACAGATACGCAGTATTTT.

This clone was seen once. V is TRBV5-1 and J is TRBJ2-3; TRBD2 matches 8 bases. The germline V gene encodes CDR1 SGHRS and CDR2 YFSETQ. After removal of 2 bases from V and 3 bases from J, the junction contained 5 bases not matched to a gene. This CDR3 is 15 amino acids long. CDR3 in amino acids: CASSFTGGPTDTQYF. The CDR3 DNA follows: TGCGCCAGCAGCTTTACGGGAGGGCCAACAGATACGCAGTATTTT. The entire variable domain, with the rest obtained from reference TRBV5-1 and TRBJ2-3, is as follows: KAGVTQTPRYLIKTRGQQVTLSCSPISGHRSVSWYQQTPGQGLQFLFEYFSETQRNKGNFPGRFSGRQFSNSRSEMNVSTLELGDSALYLCASSFTGGPTDTQYFGPGTRLTVL.

The chain employs TRBV10-3 and TRBJ2-3; the match to TRBD2 covers 7 bases. Germline assignment: CDR1 ENHRY and CDR2 SYGVKD. The trim removed 3 bases at V and 2 bases at J, leaving 8 bases unmatched. The CDR3 extends over 16 amino acids. The CDR3 DNA sequence: TGTGCCATCAGTGATGTGGCGGGAGCCCTCACAGATACGCAGTATTTT. Protein product: CAISDVAGALTDTQYF.

This CDR3 is CASSQGLRGNEQFF. CDR3 sequence (DNA): TGCGCCAGCAGCCAAGGGCTTCGGGGGAATGAGCAGTTCTTC. This rearrangement joins TRBV4-1 to TRBJ2-1; perhaps TRBD2 as D (6 bases). Per the germline V gene, CDR1 is MGHRA and CDR2 is YSYEKL. V was cut by 1 base and J by 7 bases, with 11 bases left in between. The CDR3 length is 14 residues.

V is TRBV6-1 and J is TRBJ2-5, with D perhaps TRBD1 or TRBD2 (6 bases each). CDR3 length: 15 amino acids. The V gene's germline CDR1 is MNHNS and CDR2 SASEGT. V dropped 5 bases and J dropped 5 bases, with 18 bases sitting between them. The CDR3 sequence is CASSRKGGLGETQYF. DNA of the CDR3: TGTGCCAGCAGTCGAAAGGGGGGCCTTGGGGAGACCCAGTACTTC.

J is TRBJ2-1 and V is TRBV10-3; possible D gene TRBD2, 5 bases. This CDR3 region has 14 residues. Trimming removed 8 bases at V and 5 bases at J, with 16 bases between. In germline, CDR1 is ENHRY, CDR2 SYGVKD. The CDR3 coding sequence is TGTGCCATCGGGGTAGCGCCTGATAACAATGAGCAGTTCTTC. Translation: CAIGVAPDNNEQFF.

The rearrangement links TRBV10-3 to TRBJ2-5; D is unclear. The closer fit of TRBJ2-7 to the DNA end suggests the J call may be wrong. CDR1 ENHRY and CDR2 SYGVKD come from the germline V gene. The CDR3 consists of 11 residues. DNA for the CDR3: TGTGCCACCTCACCGACCGACGAGCAGTACTTC. Its translation: CATSPTDEQYF.

This chain joins TRBV5-6 and TRBJ1-2, with D possibly being TRBD1 (5 bases). Germline values: CDR1 SGHDT, CDR2 YYEEEE. The ends were cut back, 4 bases at V and 3 bases at J, with 13 bases in the middle. This CDR3 is built from 14 residues. The CDR3 loop reads CASSRGADHYGYTF. As DNA, the CDR3 is TGTGCCAGCAGCAGAGGGGCAGACCACTATGGCTACACCTTC.

This chain links TRBV2 with TRBJ2-6; a weak D match, TRBD1 (5 bases). Between the trimmed V and J ends, which lost 4 bases and 3 bases, there was a span of 10 bases. Germline CDR1 reads SNHLY; CDR2 reads FYNNEI. The CDR3 has 15 amino acids. The CDR3 protein is CASSVVGVGANVLTF. Written as DNA, the CDR3 is TGTGCCAGCAGTGTGGTAGGGGTTGGGGCCAACGTCCTGACTTTC.

There are a few counts of this clone. The V gene is TRBV4-1, the J gene TRBJ1-5; D call uncertain. V was trimmed by 0 bases and J by 9 bases, leaving 15 bases between them. The CDR3 has 15 residues. The germline CDR1 and CDR2 sequences are MGHRA and YSYEKL. The chain's CDR3 is CASSQDIRFHGPQHF. CDR3 DNA: TGCGCCAGCAGCCAAGATATCAGATTCCATGGGCCCCAGCATTTT.

The CDR3 here is CASSAIGRELYEQYF. The CDR3 DNA reads TGTGCCAGCAGTGCCATAGGGCGGGAGCTCTACGAGCAGTACTTC. The chain is built from TRBV27 and TRBJ2-7; the match to TRBD2 covers 7 bases. After removal of 5 bases from V and 3 bases from J, the junction contained 10 bases not matched to a gene. Per germline, CDR1 MNHEY and CDR2 SMNVEV (reference sequence). The CDR3 length is 15 residues.

This clone was observed once. The V call is TRBV13, the J call TRBJ2-7; possibly TRBD2 for D (6 bases). V lost 3 bases and J lost 3, with 6 bases in between. Germline V CDR1 and CDR2: PRHDT, FYEKMQ (reference sequence). The length of the CDR3 is 12 residues. The CDR3 nucleotides read TGTGCCAGCAGCTTGCGGGACTACGAGCAGTACTTC. Its translation: CASSLRDYEQYF.

This chain links TRBV11-2 with TRBJ2-5; 13 bases fit TRBD2. V shed 5 bases and J 7 bases; nucleotides not matched to a gene: 10. The CDR3 covers 16 residues. The germline V gene encodes CDR1 SGHAT and CDR2 FQNNGV. CDR3 bases: TGTGCCAGCAGCCCAACTAGCGGGAGGGCGTCCGTGACCCAGTACTTC. Its protein product is CASSPTSGRASVTQYF.

The chain recombines TRBV6-5 with TRBJ1-2; maybe TRBD1 (5 bases). The V gene lost 6 bases and the J gene lost 2 bases, with 7 bases spanning the gap. CDR3 length equals 12 residues. Germline V gives CDR1 MNHEY, CDR2 SVGAGI. CDR3 region: CASRWGNYGYTF. CDR3 bases: TGTGCCAGCAGATGGGGGAACTATGGCTACACCTTC.

V usage is TRBV19 and J usage is TRBJ2-1; TRBD1 is a possible D gene (5 bases). V dropped 8 bases and J dropped 10 bases, with 12 bases sitting between them. Germline loops: CDR1 LNHDA, CDR2 SQIVND (reference sequence). The CDR3 loop spans 11 amino acids. CDR3 in DNA: TGTGCCAGTTCAGGGATGAGAGAGCAGTTCTTC. Amino acid sequence: CASSGMREQFF. The entire variable domain, with the rest obtained from reference TRBV19 and TRBJ2-1, is as follows: DGGITQSPKYLFRKEGQNVTLSCEQNLNHDAMYWYRQDPGQGLRLIYYSQIVNDFQKGDIAEGYSVSREKKESFPLTVTSAQKNPTAFYLCASSGMREQFFGPGTRLTVL.

The V gene is TRBV10-3, the J gene TRBJ2-7; D unclear. Germline V lookup: CDR1 ENHRY, CDR2 SYGVKD. The V end lost 0 bases, the J end lost 10 bases, and 13 bases lay between the germline ends. The CDR3 totals 13 residues. CDR3 amino acids: CAISESTVETQYF. The CDR3 region has the DNA TGTGCCATCAGTGAGTCTACAGTGGAGACTCAGTACTTC.

The V gene is TRBV27, the J gene TRBJ2-1; TRBD1 aligns across 9 bases. Looked up from germline, CDR1 is MNHEY and CDR2 is SMNVEV (reference sequence). The CDR3 contains 20 residues. V trimming: 2 bases; J trimming: 3 bases; junction bases outside the gene matches: 17. The CDR3 loop is CASSLSMGKGGTGIYNEQFF. The CDR3 DNA reads TGTGCCAGCAGTTTAAGTATGGGGAAGGGGGGGACAGGGATCTACAATGAGCAGTTCTTC.